What follows are 18 T cell receptor beta chains derived from one specimen sequenced in a study of long-term antiretroviral therapy in people with HIV. Samples were assayed with immunoSEQ v3.0 at survey level. The method was immunoSEQ multiplex PCR; TCRdb's version includes in-frame clones alone and lacks a portion of them. Here the sample spans approximately 25,000 clones, roughly four fifths being singletons. The source was unsorted PBMCs, collected 0.8 years before starting antiretroviral therapy. These receptors were obtained from a man aged 18 to 29 with HIV.

The chain links TRBV7-9 to TRBJ1-4; D is unclear. The CDR3 totals 15 residues. Germline CDR1 reads SEHNR; CDR2 reads FQNEAQ (reference sequence). Trimming shortened V by 0 bases and J by 3 bases, and 8 bases separated the two germline ends. The DNA for the CDR3 is TGTGCCAGCAGCTTAGCATGGGCCCCTAATGAAAAACTGTTTTTT. It encodes CASSLAWAPNEKLFF.

The CDR3 bases are TGTGCCTGGAGTGTCAGGGACGCAGATACGCAGTATTTT. It encodes CAWSVRDADTQYF. The V gene is TRBV30, the J gene TRBJ2-3; D could derive from TRBD1 or TRBD2 (5 bases each). Germline CDR1 reads GTSNPN; CDR2 reads SVGIG (reference sequence). The CDR3 contains 13 residues. Trimming pared 0 bases from V and 4 bases from J, leaving 8 bases between.

Turning to this clone: Its ends do not fully match the called genes, so a read error is possible. The chain has TRBV6-1 and TRBJ1-2; possible D gene TRBD1, 6 bases. The germline V gene encodes CDR1 MNHNS and CDR2 SASEGT. The CDR3 has 16 amino acids. CDR3 sequence: CASREESGGGEYGYTF. The CDR3 DNA reads as TGTGCCAGCAGAGAAGAGTCGGGGGGCGGAGAGTACGGCTACACCTTC.

The chain uses TRBV7-3 and TRBJ2-4; D is possibly TRBD2 (5 bases). The CDR3 is 16 amino acids. Trimming pared 4 bases from V and 2 bases from J, leaving 15 bases between. Per germline, CDR1 SGHTA and CDR2 FQGTGA. Here the CDR3 reads CASSSGPPGTKNIQYF. The CDR3, as DNA: TGTGCCAGCAGCTCCGGACCCCCCGGGACCAAAAACATTCAGTACTTC.

This clone has just one count. V is TRBV14 and J is TRBJ2-7, with TRBD1 matching over 7 bases. CDR1 SGHDN and CDR2 FVKESK come from the germline V gene. This CDR3 region has 14 residues. V lost 2 bases and J lost 2; bases outside the gene matches: 3. The CDR3 DNA reads TGTGCCAGCAGCCAAAGGACAGGACCCTACGAGCAGTACTTC. Protein sequence: CASSQRTGPYEQYF.

J is TRBJ1-1 and V is TRBV25-1; no reliable D call. The ends were cut back, 8 bases at V and 1 base at J, with 17 bases in the middle. Germline CDR1 is MGHDK and CDR2 is SYGVNS. This CDR3 comprises 15 residues. CDR3 protein: CASSKGGPSNTEAFF. The CDR3 DNA reads as TGTGCCAGCTCAAAAGGCGGACCCTCGAACACTGAAGCTTTCTTT.

The chain joins TRBV7-6 to TRBJ2-7, with D possibly matching TRBD2 (6 bases). Germline assignment: CDR1 SGHVS and CDR2 FNYEAQ. The CDR3 has 14 residues. Trimming took off 3 bases at V and 3 bases at J, with 12 bases between the two ends. CDR3 DNA: TGTGCCAGCAGCTTCGGTACTAGCCTCTACGAGCAGTACTTC. Amino acids: CASSFGTSLYEQYF.

The rearrangement uses TRBV5-5 and TRBJ2-7; TRBD1 agrees at 8 bases. This CDR3 is built from 15 residues. J lost 6 bases, V lost 1 base, and 9 bases had no gene match. CDR1 and CDR2 (germline): SGHKS, YYEKEE (reference sequence). Written as DNA, the CDR3 is TGTGCCAGCAGCTTGATCGGACAGGGTCTCGGCGAGCAGTACTTC. This translates into CASSLIGQGLGEQYF. Variable domain in full (rest from reference TRBV5-5 and TRBJ2-7): DAGVTQSPTHLIKTRGQQVTLRCSPISGHKSVSWYQQVLGQGPQFIFQYYEKEERGRGNFPDRFSARQFPNYSSELNVNALLLGDSALYLCASSLIGQGLGEQYFGPGTRLTVT.

This clone appeared once. At one end, the junction sequence differs from germline, possibly due to a read error. The V gene is TRBV28, the J gene TRBJ2-7, with TRBD1 identical over 9 bases. This CDR3 has 15 amino acids. Germline-derived CDR1 and CDR2 are MDHEN and SYDVKM. In nucleotides, the CDR3 is TGTGCCAGCAGTTTACAAGGGACAGGGACCTACGGGCAGTACTTC. Translation gives CASSLQGTGTYGQYF.

J is TRBJ2-1 and V is TRBV10-3; tentative D call: TRBD1 (6 bases). The germline gives CDR1 ENHRY, CDR2 SYGVKD. Trimming removed 10 bases at V and 6 bases at J, with 19 bases between. The CDR3 consists of 14 residues. The CDR3 DNA is TGTGCCACCGTGGGGCAGGGGATAGTCAATGAGCAGTTCTTC. Translated: CATVGQGIVNEQFF.

This sequence joins TRBV5-1 and TRBJ2-7; 12 bases are a match to TRBD2. This CDR3 has 15 amino acids. With V trimmed by 4 bases and J by 2 bases, 4 bases remained unmatched. CDR1 is SGHRS, CDR2 YFSETQ, per germline. The CDR3 DNA sequence: TGCGCCAGCAGCCCAAGGACTAGCGGGACCTACGAGCAGTACTTC. Translation gives CASSPRTSGTYEQYF. The full variable domain, completed using reference TRBV5-1 and TRBJ2-7, is KAGVTQTPRYLIKTRGQQVTLSCSPISGHRSVSWYQQTPGQGLQFLFEYFSETQRNKGNFPGRFSGRQFSNSRSEMNVSTLELGDSALYLCASSPRTSGTYEQYFGPGTRLTVT.

The chain employs TRBV7-9 and TRBJ1-5, with D perhaps TRBD1 (6 bases). The germline V and J ends were trimmed by 5 bases and 2 bases, with 13 bases remaining between them. The CDR3 length is 15 residues. CDR1 is SEHNR, CDR2 FQNEAQ, per germline (reference sequence). This CDR3 reads CASSATGIGNQPQHF. CDR3 DNA: TGTGCCAGCAGCGCAACAGGGATAGGCAATCAGCCCCAGCATTTT. Using reference TRBV7-9 and TRBJ1-5 for the parts outside the CDR3, the full variable domain is DTGVSQNPRHKITKRGQNVTFRCDPISEHNRLYWYRQTLGQGPEFLTYFQNEAQLEKSRLLSDRFSAERPKGSFSTLEIQRTEQGDSAMYLCASSATGIGNQPQHFGDGTRLSIL.

In this sample, this clone turned up once. The CDR3, as DNA: TGTGCCAGCAGCTTAGAGGGATATGAAGGGGCGGGTACTGAAGCTTTCTTT. Translation: CASSLEGYEGAGTEAFF. This chain links TRBV13 with TRBJ1-1, with a possible D match to TRBD1 (5 bases). Germline V gene lookup returns CDR1 PRHDT and CDR2 FYEKMQ (reference sequence). CDR3 length equals 17 residues. Trimming removed 1 base at V and 5 bases at J, with 20 bases between.

This chain connects TRBV5-1 to TRBJ1-6; TRBD1 aligns across 11 bases. Germline trimming cut 7 bases from V and 7 bases from J; bases unmatched to any gene: 7. The CDR3 is 15 residues long. CDR1 and CDR2 from the germline V gene are SGHRS and YFSETQ. The CDR3 DNA sequence: TGCGCCAGCTCTCAAAGGGACAGGGGGAATTCACCCCTCCACTTT. Translating gives CASSQRDRGNSPLHF.

This chain joins TRBV9 and TRBJ2-7; TRBD2 aligns across 7 bases. Germline V CDR1 and CDR2: SGDLS, YYNGEE. Trimming at V came to 4 bases and at J to 2 bases, leaving 6 bases not matched to a gene. CDR3 length equals 14 residues. The CDR3 bases are TGTGCCAGCAGCCTAGCGGACTCTACCTACGAGCAGTACTTC. Amino acids: CASSLADSTYEQYF.

The rearrangement joins TRBV19 to TRBJ2-1; 12 nucleotides match TRBD2. The germline V gene encodes CDR1 LNHDA and CDR2 SQIVND (reference sequence). The junction had 9 bases not matched to a gene; V was cut back by 3 bases and J by 3 bases. The CDR3 runs 18 residues. The CDR3 DNA follows: TGTGCCAGTAGTATCAAGACTAGCGGGAGTTTGAACTACAATGAGCAGTTCTTC. Its translation: CASSIKTSGSLNYNEQFF.

V and J are TRBV5-1 and TRBJ2-7; D ambiguous. The CDR3 is 15 residues long. V was trimmed by 0 bases and J by 0 bases, leaving 10 bases between them. Germline-derived CDR1 and CDR2 are SGHRS and YFSETQ. The CDR3 region has the DNA TGCGCCAGCAGCTTGGAGCCAGCCCCCTCCTACGAGCAGTACTTC. It specifies CASSLEPAPSYEQYF.

This clone was detected only a few times. This chain connects TRBV7-2 to TRBJ1-2, with D maybe TRBD1 (6 bases). This CDR3 has 14 amino acids. Trimming took 1 base from V and 4 from J, leaving 10 bases between them. Per the germline V gene, CDR1 is SGHTA and CDR2 is FQGNSA. CDR3 sequence (DNA): TGTGCCAGCAGCTTAGAGCGGGGGCCCTATGGCTACACCTTC. This gives the protein CASSLERGPYGYTF. The full variable domain, completed using reference TRBV7-2 and TRBJ1-2, is GAGVSQSPSNKVTEKGKDVELRCDPISGHTALYWYRQSLGQGLEFLIYFQGNSAPDKSGLPSDRFSAERTGGSVSTLTIQRTQQEDSAVYLCASSLERGPYGYTFGSGTRLTVV.